The next 23 T cell receptor beta chains were all read from a single sample in a study of blood T cell repertoires in COVID-19 (dated by TCRdb to the early 2020s). Library generation was performed with the immunoSEQ multiplex PCR assay. Imported from immuneACCESS, the table was reduced by TCRdb to in-frame sequences with V and J called. These copies leave out some clones; in studies compared against another copy, an unresolved V gene accounts for under half, and the cause of the remainder is not known. Counted in this sample were under 250,000 clones; roughly 80% of them appeared once. Clones ranked in the top ten supply roughly 8% of the sample. The source material was peripheral blood. Source of these receptors: a woman older than 75 with acute or convalescent COVID-19.

This clone was counted between two and nine times. This chain joins TRBV2 and TRBJ1-6, with D hard to call. Trimming shortened V by 3 bases and J by 7 bases, and 13 bases separated the two germline ends. Germline loops: CDR1 SNHLY, CDR2 FYNNEI. The CDR3 spans 15 residues. DNA for the CDR3: TGTGCCAGCAGTGACACTCCCACCCCAAATTCACCCCTCCACTTT. It codes for CASSDTPTPNSPLHF.

J is TRBJ2-3 and V is TRBV29-1; the D gene is possibly TRBD2 (5 bases). The V end was cut by 7 bases, the J end by 6 bases, with 14 bases between. Looked up from germline, CDR1 is SQVTM and CDR2 is ANQGSEA. This CDR3 contains 12 residues. CDR3 coding DNA: TGCAGCGCTGGGCCCGGGGTGGATACGCAGTATTTT. Amino acid sequence: CSAGPGVDTQYF.

The chain recombines TRBV7-8 with TRBJ2-7; D gene uncertain. The CDR3 runs 16 residues. The V and J ends lost 5 bases and 4 bases respectively, with 21 bases between them. Germline V CDR1 and CDR2: SGHVS, FQNEAQ. CDR3 DNA sequence: TGTGCCAGCAGCCTGGAGTTTAGTACGTCACCTTACGAGCAGTACTTC. Translation: CASSLEFSTSPYEQYF.

This chain joins TRBV21-1 and TRBJ2-4; TRBD2 is the table's D call, not checked against the DNA. TRBV21-1 is flagged as a pseudogene. The CDR3 covers 15 residues. The CDR3 is CASRRKRGAAQGQYF. DNA for the CDR3: TGTGCCAGCAGGAGGAAGCGGGGGGCCGCTCAGGGTCAGTACTTC.

This rearrangement joins TRBV7-2 to TRBJ2-3; 8 nucleotides align to TRBD2. Losses at the gene ends were 4 bases for V and 6 bases for J; bases not matched to a gene: 6. In germline, CDR1 is SGHTA, CDR2 FQGNSA. This CDR3 region has 14 residues. CDR3 region: CASSWGLVPDTQYF. The CDR3 region has the DNA TGTGCCAGCAGCTGGGGACTAGTCCCCGATACGCAGTATTTT. The variable domain in full, with the rest retrieved from reference TRBV7-2 and TRBJ2-3, is GAGVSQSPSNKVTEKGKDVELRCDPISGHTALYWYRQSLGQGLEFLIYFQGNSAPDKSGLPSDRFSAERTGGSVSTLTIQRTQQEDSAVYLCASSWGLVPDTQYFGPGTRLTVL.

The chain recombines TRBV6-5 with TRBJ2-2, with D unclear. This CDR3 comprises 13 residues. V lost 2 bases to trimming and J lost 7 bases, with 8 bases between them. Germline V lookup: CDR1 MNHEY, CDR2 SVGAGI. The CDR3 spells CASSYPTLGELFF. CDR3 sequence (DNA): TGTGCCAGCAGTTACCCTACGCTCGGGGAGCTGTTTTTT.

The gene calls are TRBV4-2 and TRBJ2-7; the match to TRBD2 covers 9 bases. V lost 1 base and J lost 5; bases outside the gene matches: 6. CDR1 is LGHNA and CDR2 is YNFKEQ in the germline V gene. There are 15 residues in the CDR3. The CDR3 coding sequence is TGTGCCAGCAGCCAAGGAAGCGGGGGGCAGGACGAGCAGTACTTC. It translates to CASSQGSGGQDEQYF.

This clone was found once. This chain uses TRBV3-1 (or the pseudogene TRBV3-2) with TRBJ2-7, with D possibly matching TRBD1 (6 bases). The germline CDR1 and CDR2 sequences are LGHDT and YNNKEL (reference sequence). Trimming stripped 1 base from V and 4 bases from J, with 17 bases between. CDR3 length: 16 amino acids. The CDR3 sequence: CASSQGMGAAEYEQYF. In DNA, the CDR3 is TGTGCCAGCAGCCAAGGGATGGGGGCAGCGGAATACGAGCAGTACTTC.

The V and J genes are TRBV11-2 and TRBJ1-3; D may be TRBD1 (6 bases). The CDR3 covers 13 residues. The germline V gene encodes CDR1 SGHAT and CDR2 FQNNGV. V shed 2 bases and J shed 6 bases, with 8 bases lying between them. In nucleotides, the CDR3 is TGTGCCAGCAGCTTATCAGGGGCAAACACCATATATTTT. Its translation: CASSLSGANTIYF.

The CDR3, as DNA: TGTGCCAGCAGCCAAGACCCTCCGGGACTAGCGGGCCAAGATACGCAGTATTTT. This codes for CASSQDPPGLAGQDTQYF. The J gene is TRBJ2-3, the V gene TRBV3-1 (or the pseudogene TRBV3-2); the match to TRBD2 covers 12 bases. This CDR3 is 18 amino acids long. Germline V gene sequence: CDR1 LGHDT, CDR2 YNNKEL (reference sequence). V was pared by 0 bases and J by 5 bases, with 9 bases of the junction left unmatched.

CDR3 in amino acids: CASSLVGRLAGSTDTQYF. In DNA form, the CDR3 reads TGTGCCAGCAGCTTAGTTGGACGGCTAGCGGGTAGCACAGATACGCAGTATTTT. V gene TRBV7-2 combines with J gene TRBJ2-3, with 8 bases fitting TRBD2. With V trimmed by 1 base and J by 0 bases, 9 bases remained unmatched. The V gene's germline CDR1 is SGHTA and CDR2 FQGNSA. There are 18 residues in the CDR3. Combining the CDR3 with reference TRBV7-2 and TRBJ2-3 gives the whole variable domain GAGVSQSPSNKVTEKGKDVELRCDPISGHTALYWYRQSLGQGLEFLIYFQGNSAPDKSGLPSDRFSAERTGGSVSTLTIQRTQQEDSAVYLCASSLVGRLAGSTDTQYFGPGTRLTVL.

The chain has TRBV9 and TRBJ2-5; the match to TRBD2 covers 8 bases. Germline trimming cut 4 bases from V and 1 base from J; bases unmatched to any gene: 6. The CDR3 runs 15 residues. Germline values: CDR1 SGDLS, CDR2 YYNGEE. The DNA for the CDR3 is TGTGCCAGCAGCCCCATTGCGGGAGGCCAAGAGACCCAGTACTTC. It is translated as CASSPIAGGQETQYF.

The chain couples TRBV2 to TRBJ2-3; unclear D gene. Trimming removed 3 bases at V and 0 bases at J, with 4 bases between. CDR1 and CDR2 from the germline V gene are SNHLY and FYNNEI. This CDR3 is 13 amino acids long. CDR3 bases: TGTGCCAGCAGTGACCTAAGCACAGATACGCAGTATTTT. Amino acids: CASSDLSTDTQYF. The full variable domain, with the rest looked up from reference TRBV2 and TRBJ2-3, is EPEVTQTPSHQVTQMGQEVILRCVPISNHLYFYWYRQILGQKVEFLVSFYNNEISEKSEIFDDQFSVERPDGSNFTLKIRSTKLEDSAMYFCASSDLSTDTQYFGPGTRLTVL.

This clone was counted a single time. V is TRBV7-2 and J is TRBJ2-1, with D maybe TRBD2 (7 bases). Germline V CDR1 and CDR2: SGHTA, FQGNSA. Deletions cut 0 bases from V and 5 bases from J, with 11 bases between. The CDR3 runs 15 residues. CDR3 region: CASSLAGGPNNEQFF. CDR3 sequence (DNA): TGTGCCAGCAGCTTAGCGGGGGGGCCGAACAATGAGCAGTTCTTC.

This rearrangement joins TRBV3-1 (or the pseudogene TRBV3-2) to TRBJ2-5; a possible D gene is TRBD1 (6 bases). CDR1 and CDR2 (germline): LGHDT, YNNKEL (reference sequence). Trimming stripped 5 bases from V and 3 bases from J, with 19 bases between. This CDR3 has 16 amino acids. DNA for the CDR3: TGTGCCAGCAGCTTCAGATTCCGGGACACCGAAGAGACCCAGTACTTC. Amino acid sequence: CASSFRFRDTEETQYF.

This chain uses TRBV3-1 (or the pseudogene TRBV3-2) with TRBJ1-2; maybe TRBD1 (6 bases). Germline V lookup: CDR1 LGHDT, CDR2 YNNKEL (reference sequence). V was cut by 5 bases and J by 8 bases, with 15 bases left in between. CDR3 length equals 13 residues. The CDR3 sequence is CASSGAAGEGYTF. In DNA, the CDR3 is TGTGCCAGCAGCGGGGCAGCAGGGGAAGGCTACACCTTC.

This clone was detected only once. The chain uses TRBV4-1 and TRBJ2-5, with 15 bases aligning to TRBD2. The CDR3 loop spans 17 amino acids. V lost 6 bases, J lost 0 bases, and 5 bases stayed unmatched. Germline V gene lookup returns CDR1 MGHRA and CDR2 YSYEKL. CDR3 in amino acids: CASRPGLAGGNQETQYF. DNA for the CDR3: TGCGCCAGCAGACCGGGACTAGCGGGAGGTAACCAAGAGACCCAGTACTTC.

The J gene is TRBJ1-2, the V gene TRBV6-5; a weak D match, TRBD1 (6 bases). V lost 5 bases and J 4 bases, leaving 17 bases between the germline ends. This CDR3 region has 15 residues. Germline V gene data show CDR1 as MNHEY and CDR2 as SVGAGI. CDR3 nucleotides: TGTGCCAGCAGTACGGATGTGGGGGCGGTCTATGGCTACACCTTC. Translating gives CASSTDVGAVYGYTF.

This rearrangement joins TRBV15 to TRBJ2-2, with TRBD1 matching 12 bases. Germline CDR1 reads LNHNV; CDR2 reads YYDKDF (reference sequence). Unmatched junction bases numbered 16, after V lost 0 bases and J lost 5 bases. This CDR3 comprises 21 residues. The CDR3 nucleotides read TGTGCCACCAGCAGAGATCGGCGTCATCCGGGACAGGGGGCTGGTACCGGGGAGCTGTTTTTT. Its translation is CATSRDRRHPGQGAGTGELFF.

V is TRBV5-5 and J is TRBJ2-7; D is perhaps TRBD1 (5 bases). The CDR3 runs to 12 residues. The V and J ends lost 4 bases and 2 bases respectively, with 7 bases between them. Germline lookup yields CDR1 SGHKS and CDR2 YYEKEE (reference sequence). For the CDR3, the DNA is TGTGCCAGCAGCCGGACAACCTACGAGCAGTACTTC. As protein: CASSRTTYEQYF. Full variable domain (outside the CDR3, taken from reference TRBV5-5 and TRBJ2-7): DAGVTQSPTHLIKTRGQQVTLRCSPISGHKSVSWYQQVLGQGPQFIFQYYEKEERGRGNFPDRFSARQFPNYSSELNVNALLLGDSALYLCASSRTTYEQYFGPGTRLTVT.

Only one count was recorded for this clone. The chain has TRBV19 and TRBJ1-5, with 8 bases matching TRBD1. The CDR3 length is 15 residues. Germline CDR1 and CDR2: LNHDA and SQIVND (reference sequence). V gave up 0 bases and J gave up 3 bases; unmatched junction bases: 1. CDR3 amino acids: CASSIDRGHNQPQHF. The CDR3 DNA sequence: TGTGCCAGTAGTATAGACAGGGGGCACAATCAGCCCCAGCATTTT.

There are a few counts of this clone. The V and J genes are TRBV24-1 and TRBJ1-2, with 7 positions matching TRBD1. Unmatched junction bases numbered 4, after V lost 4 bases and J lost 0 bases. Germline V gene lookup returns CDR1 KGHDR and CDR2 SFDVKD. This CDR3 has 15 amino acids. In DNA, the CDR3 is TGTGCCACCAGTGAAAAGACAGGGTCTAACTATGGCTACACCTTC. It translates to CATSEKTGSNYGYTF.

The V gene is TRBV28, the J gene TRBJ1-2; D not certain. Germline CDR1 reads MDHEN; CDR2 reads SYDVKM. There are 13 residues in the CDR3. V was shortened by 6 bases and J by 8 bases, with 16 bases between the two germline ends. The CDR3 region has the DNA TGTGCCAGCAGGACGGGGATTCCGGAAGGCTACACCTTC. Its protein is CASRTGIPEGYTF.